The clone carrying this TCR beta chain was counted between two and nine times. Its specificity is unknown. In the PCR, 60 Vbeta and 13 Jbeta primers were used. Produced via immunoSEQ multiplex PCR; TCRdb's table is partial and in-frame only. This table holds approximately 82,000 clones, around 62% found once. The V gene's germline CDR1 is MGHRA and CDR2 YSYEKL. The ends lost 0 bases at V and 6 bases at J; junction bases unmatched: 14. This CDR3 comprises 18 residues. This sample is part of a study of cytomegalovirus exposure and HLA in healthy donors. Study as a whole: Falling in the Caucasian-associated ancestry cluster were 81% of under 500 genotyped donors.

General study points: As a later analysis showed, several of the most significant clusters appeared to be linked to common viral pathogens. Sequencing artifact likely explains a cluster of highly shared sequence variants. Across all donors, roughly uniform sequencing depth was an assumption of the presence/absence analyses.

The V and J genes are TRBV4-1 and TRBJ2-1; 7 nucleotides match TRBD2. Sequenced input: PBMCs. This clonotype was sampled from a woman aged 25 to 39 in good health and CMV-seropositive. CDR3 sequence (DNA): TGCGCCAGCAGCCAAGAGCCCTGGGGGGGGGTAAAGAGCAATGAGCAGTTCTTC. Protein sequence: CASSQEPWGGVKSNEQFF.